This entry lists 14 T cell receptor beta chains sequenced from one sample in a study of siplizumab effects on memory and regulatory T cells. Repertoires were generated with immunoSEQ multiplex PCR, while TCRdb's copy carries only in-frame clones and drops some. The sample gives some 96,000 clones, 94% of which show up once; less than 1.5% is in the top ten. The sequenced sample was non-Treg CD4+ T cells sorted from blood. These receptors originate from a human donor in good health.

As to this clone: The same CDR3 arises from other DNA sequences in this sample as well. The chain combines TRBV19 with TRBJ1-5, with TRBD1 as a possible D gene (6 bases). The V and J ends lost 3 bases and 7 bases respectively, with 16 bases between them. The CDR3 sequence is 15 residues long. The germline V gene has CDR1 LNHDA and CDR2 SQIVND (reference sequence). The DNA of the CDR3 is TGTGCCAGTAGTATCGAAACAGGGCTCTCACAGCCCCAGCATTTT. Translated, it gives CASSIETGLSQPQHF.

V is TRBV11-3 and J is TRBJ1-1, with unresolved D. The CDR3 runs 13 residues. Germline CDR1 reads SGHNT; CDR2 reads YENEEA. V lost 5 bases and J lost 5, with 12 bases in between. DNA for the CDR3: TGTGCCAGCAGCCGCCGATCGGGGACTGAAGCTTTCTTT. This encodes CASSRRSGTEAFF.

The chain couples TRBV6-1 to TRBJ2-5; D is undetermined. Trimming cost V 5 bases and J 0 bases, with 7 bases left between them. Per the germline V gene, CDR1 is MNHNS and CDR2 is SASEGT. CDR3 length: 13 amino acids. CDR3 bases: TGTGCCAGCAGTATATCGTACCAAGAGACCCAGTACTTC. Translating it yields CASSISYQETQYF.

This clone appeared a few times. The CDR3, as DNA: TGCGCCAGCAGCCTCCGCAGGGGAGGGGGCGGGAATACGCAGTATTTT. Residues: CASSLRRGGGGNTQYF. The chain carries TRBV5-1 and TRBJ2-3; D tentatively fits TRBD1 or TRBD2 (7 bases each). The germline V and J ends were trimmed by 4 bases and 7 bases, with 22 bases remaining between them. From germline, CDR1 is SGHRS and CDR2 YFSETQ. This CDR3 comprises 16 residues.

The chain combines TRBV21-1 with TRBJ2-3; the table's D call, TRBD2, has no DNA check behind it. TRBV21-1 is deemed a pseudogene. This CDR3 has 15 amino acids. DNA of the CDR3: TGTGCCAGCAGCAAAGGACTAGCGGGAGCAGATACGCAGTATTTT. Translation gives CASSKGLAGADTQYF.

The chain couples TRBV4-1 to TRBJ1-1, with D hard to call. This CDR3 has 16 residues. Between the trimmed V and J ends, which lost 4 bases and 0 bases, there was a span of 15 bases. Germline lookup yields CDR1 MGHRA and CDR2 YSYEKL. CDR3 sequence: CASSRGGMFMNTEAFF. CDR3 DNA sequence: TGCGCCAGCAGCCGTGGTGGTATGTTCATGAACACTGAAGCTTTCTTT.

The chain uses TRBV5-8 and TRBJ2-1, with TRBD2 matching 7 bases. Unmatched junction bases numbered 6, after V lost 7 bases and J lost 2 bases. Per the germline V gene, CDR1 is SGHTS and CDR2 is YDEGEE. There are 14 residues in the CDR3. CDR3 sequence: CASGAGAAYNEQFF. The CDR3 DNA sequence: TGTGCCAGCGGGGCGGGAGCGGCCTACAATGAGCAGTTCTTC.

The chain's CDR3 is CASSLTGLAGAPNTQYF. In DNA, the CDR3 is TGTGCCAGCAGCTTAACGGGACTAGCGGGAGCTCCGAATACGCAGTATTTT. The chain combines TRBV7-3 with TRBJ2-3, with TRBD2 matching over 14 bases. The CDR3 runs to 17 residues. CDR1 and CDR2 from the germline V gene are SGHTA and FQGTGA. With 0 bases clipped from V and 7 bases from J, the junction kept 6 bases outside the gene matches.

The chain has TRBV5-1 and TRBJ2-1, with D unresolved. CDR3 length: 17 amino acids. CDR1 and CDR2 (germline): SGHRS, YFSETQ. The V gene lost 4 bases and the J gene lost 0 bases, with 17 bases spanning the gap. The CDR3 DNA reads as TGCGCCAGCAGCATCTCCCTGGCGGAGAGCTCCTACAATGAGCAGTTCTTC. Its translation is CASSISLAESSYNEQFF.

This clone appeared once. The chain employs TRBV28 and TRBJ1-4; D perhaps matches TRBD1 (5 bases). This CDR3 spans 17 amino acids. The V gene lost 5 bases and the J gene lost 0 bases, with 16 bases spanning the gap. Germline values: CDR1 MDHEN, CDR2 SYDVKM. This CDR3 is CASSTRRQTTTNEKLFF. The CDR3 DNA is TGTGCCAGCAGTACCCGGAGACAGACTACAACTAATGAAAAACTGTTTTTT.

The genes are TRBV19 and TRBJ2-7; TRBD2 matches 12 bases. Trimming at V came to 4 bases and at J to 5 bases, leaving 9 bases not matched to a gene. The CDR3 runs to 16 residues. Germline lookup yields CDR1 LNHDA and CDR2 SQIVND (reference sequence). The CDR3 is CASSNPRTSGIHEQYF. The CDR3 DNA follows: TGTGCCAGTAGTAATCCCCGGACTAGCGGGATCCACGAGCAGTACTTC.

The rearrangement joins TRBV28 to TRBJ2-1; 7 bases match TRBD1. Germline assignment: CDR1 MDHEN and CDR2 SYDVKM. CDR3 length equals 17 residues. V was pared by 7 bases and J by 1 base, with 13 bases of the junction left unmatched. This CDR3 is CASTKPTGARSYNEQFF. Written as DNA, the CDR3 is TGTGCCAGCACCAAGCCCACAGGGGCGAGATCCTACAATGAGCAGTTCTTC.

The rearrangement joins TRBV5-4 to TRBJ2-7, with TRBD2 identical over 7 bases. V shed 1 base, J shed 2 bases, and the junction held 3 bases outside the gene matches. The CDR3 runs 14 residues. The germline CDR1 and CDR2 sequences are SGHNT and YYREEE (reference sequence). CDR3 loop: CASSLFGGTYEQYF. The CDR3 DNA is TGTGCCAGCAGCTTGTTCGGGGGGACCTACGAGCAGTACTTC.

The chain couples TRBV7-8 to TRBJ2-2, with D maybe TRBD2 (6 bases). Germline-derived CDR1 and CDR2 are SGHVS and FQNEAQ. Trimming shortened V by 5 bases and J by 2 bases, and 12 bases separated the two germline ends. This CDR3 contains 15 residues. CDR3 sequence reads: CASSSRDSNTGELFF. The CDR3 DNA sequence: TGTGCCAGCAGCAGCCGGGACTCTAACACCGGGGAGCTGTTTTTT.